The T cell receptor beta chain under discussion was sequenced for a study of blood T cell repertoires in COVID-19. Overall study: Donors in the United States, Italy and Spain gave samples during acute or convalescent COVID-19. The analysed material was cDNA or gDNA that came from T cells, B-cell-depleted T cells, or PBMCs.

Source study methods: The authors estimated nucleated cell counts from reference gene primer amplification. Profiled with immunoSEQ multiplex PCR; TCRdb holds only in-frame clones, not every one. V, J and clone size are those of that table, while D and trimming were read from the DNA. Here the sample spans about 74,000 clones, approximately 79% being singletons. Germline CDR1 reads LNHDA; CDR2 reads SQIVND (reference sequence). The CDR3 consists of 15 residues. The ends were cut back, 1 base at V and 2 bases at J, with 8 bases in the middle. The chain is built from TRBV19 and TRBJ2-2; D might be TRBD2 (6 bases). Sequenced sample: peripheral blood. This TCR derives from a man between 65 and 85 years old with active or convalescent COVID-19. DNA of the CDR3: TGTGCCAGTAGTATAGGGGGAGGTAACACCGGGGAGCTGTTTTTT. Translated: CASSIGGGNTGELFF. The variable domain in full, completed from reference TRBV19 and TRBJ2-2, reads DGGITQSPKYLFRKEGQNVTLSCEQNLNHDAMYWYRQDPGQGLRLIYYSQIVNDFQKGDIAEGYSVSREKKESFPLTVTSAQKNPTAFYLCASSIGGGNTGELFFGEGSRLTVL.